A selection of T cell receptor beta chains follows, all from one sample in a study of shared clonotypes between healthy human individuals. Sequencing used immunoSEQ multiplex PCR; TCRdb keeps in-frame clones, though not all of them. The sample holds under 600,000 clones; roughly 97% are singletons and the top ten take around 0.057%. Material: naive CD4+ T cells sorted from blood. The source of these receptors is a woman between 25 and 40 years old in good health. Each CDR3 is given with its conserved first and last residue. D genes are given only for firm matches. The size entry is marked missing in some rows and otherwise reads once, few, many or a size class.

D gene	clone size	J gene	V gene	CDR3 protein	CDR3 DNA
TRBD1	NA	TRBJ1-5	TRBV6-1	CASSPGQSNQPQHF	TGTGCCAGCAGTCCGGGACAGAGCAATCAGCCCCAGCATTTT
NA	NA	TRBJ2-7	TRBV2	CASSVLQGSSEQYF	TGTGCCAGCAGTGTACTACAGGGTAGTTCCGAGCAGTACTTC
NA	NA	TRBJ2-5	TRBV5-1	CASSSGQRGQETQYF	TGCGCCAGCAGCTCCGGACAGAGAGGGCAAGAGACCCAGTACTTC
NA	NA	TRBJ2-3	TRBV19	CASSIEGFGTDTQYF	TGTGCCAGTAGTATCGAGGGTTTCGGCACAGATACGCAGTATTTT
NA	NA	TRBJ1-6	TRBV19	CASSPTGADNSPLHF	TGTGCCAGTAGTCCGACGGGAGCAGATAATTCACCCCTCCACTTT
TRBD1	NA	TRBJ2-7	TRBV10-3	CAISKGQGWTYEQYF	TGTGCCATCAGTAAAGGACAGGGGTGGACCTACGAGCAGTACTTC
NA	NA	TRBJ2-1	TRBV28	CASSFTVSQFF	TGTGCCAGCAGCTTTACAGTATCCCAGTTCTTC
TRBD1	NA	TRBJ2-7	TRBV5-1	CASSFSTGADLYEQYF	TGCGCCAGCAGCTTCTCCACAGGGGCCGATCTCTACGAGCAGTACTTC
TRBD2	NA	TRBJ2-7	TRBV28	CASSTGTRGHEQYF	TGTGCCAGCAGCACCGGGACTAGGGGCCACGAGCAGTACTTC
TRBD1	NA	TRBJ2-7	TRBV19	CASSTGQGVSYEQYF	TGTGCCAGTAGTACGGGACAGGGGGTCTCCTACGAGCAGTACTTC
TRBD2	once	TRBJ2-5	TRBV11-2	CASSPRAGALETQYF	TGTGCCAGCAGTCCCCGAGCGGGAGCTCTGGAGACCCAGTACTTC
NA	NA	TRBJ1-2	TRBV28	CASTSVGGYGYTF	TGTGCCAGCACCTCCGTCGGGGGGTATGGCTACACCTTC
NA	NA	TRBJ1-1	TRBV5-1	CASSLAAGANTEAFF	TGCGCCAGCAGCTTGGCCGCAGGAGCAAACACTGAAGCTTTCTTT
NA	NA	TRBJ2-7	TRBV30	CAWRGGQTPYEQYF	TGTGCCTGGAGAGGGGGGCAGACACCCTACGAGCAGTACTTC
NA	NA	TRBJ1-1	TRBV30	CAWSIELGTEAFF	TGTGCCTGGAGTATAGAGCTCGGCACTGAAGCTTTCTTT
NA	NA	TRBJ2-2	TRBV6-6	CASSRGPASPGELFF	TGTGCCAGCAGTCGAGGACCAGCGAGCCCCGGGGAGCTGTTTTTT
NA	once	TRBJ1-5	TRBV2	CASTTVPWPNQPQHF	TGTGCCAGCACGACAGTCCCCTGGCCAAATCAGCCCCAGCATTTT
NA	NA	TRBJ1-4	TRBV5-8	CASSKAVFGTNEKLFF	TGTGCCAGCAGCAAAGCCGTTTTTGGAACTAATGAAAAACTGTTTTTT
TRBD2	NA	TRBJ2-1	TRBV5-4	CASSKETSGQYNEQFF	TGTGCCAGCAGCAAGGAGACTAGCGGTCAGTACAATGAGCAGTTCTTC
NA	NA	TRBJ1-2	TRBV19	CASSPDAYGYTF	TGTGCCAGTAGTCCGGACGCCTATGGCTACACCTTC
TRBD1	once	TRBJ2-7	TRBV28	CASSSRDRASYEQYF	TGTGCCAGCAGTTCACGCGACAGGGCGTCCTACGAGCAGTACTTC
TRBD2	NA	TRBJ2-1	TRBV27	CASSPLIQTSGRNNEQFF	TGTGCCAGCAGCCCTCTAATACAGACTAGCGGCAGAAACAATGAGCAGTTCTTC
NA	NA	TRBJ1-1	TRBV19	CASSMGTAGTEAFF	TGTGCCAGTAGTATGGGGACGGCGGGCACTGAAGCTTTCTTT
TRBD2	NA	TRBJ2-1	TRBV5-6	CASSLLTSGDFSYNEQFF	TGTGCCAGCAGCTTACTGACTAGCGGGGACTTTTCCTACAATGAGCAGTTCTTC
TRBD2	NA	TRBJ2-7	TRBV7-8	CASSLGTSASYEQYF	TGTGCCAGCAGCTTAGGGACTAGCGCAAGCTACGAGCAGTACTTC
TRBD2	NA	TRBJ2-1	TRBV11-2	CASSSRTDLAGVNNEQFF	TGTGCCAGCAGCTCAAGAACCGATCTAGCGGGAGTAAACAATGAGCAGTTCTTC
NA	NA	TRBJ2-7	TRBV28	CASSPRALRTYEQYF	TGTGCCAGCAGTCCCCGGGCCTTGAGAACCTACGAGCAGTACTTC
TRBD2	NA	TRBJ2-7	TRBV10-2	CASTASGSSYEQYF	TGCGCCAGCACCGCGAGCGGGAGCTCCTACGAGCAGTACTTC
NA	NA	TRBJ1-1	TRBV7-2	CASSRENGGEAFF	TGTGCCAGCAGTAGAGAAAACGGGGGAGAAGCTTTCTTT
TRBD2	NA	TRBJ2-5	TRBV2	CASSGGGSGETQYF	TGTGCCAGCAGTGGCGGCGGGAGTGGAGAGACCCAGTACTTC
NA	NA	TRBJ1-1	TRBV28	CASQGGGIMNTEAFF	TGTGCCAGCCAAGGAGGGGGTATCATGAACACTGAAGCTTTCTTT
NA	NA	TRBJ1-1	TRBV27	CASMEEPNTEAFF	TGTGCCAGCATGGAGGAGCCGAACACTGAAGCTTTCTTT
TRBD2	NA	TRBJ2-3	TRBV14	CASSQLAGQTQYF	TGTGCCAGCAGCCAGCTAGCGGGACAGACGCAGTATTTT
NA	NA	TRBJ2-6	TRBV18	CASSPVLGANVLTF	TGTGCCAGCTCACCAGTTCTTGGGGCCAACGTCCTGACTTTC
TRBD1	NA	TRBJ1-1	TRBV2	CASSADQGAGTEAFF	TGTGCCAGCAGCGCCGACCAGGGGGCAGGCACTGAAGCTTTCTTT
TRBD2	NA	TRBJ2-3	TRBV27	CASSPSGRADTQYF	TGTGCCAGCAGTCCTAGCGGGAGAGCAGATACGCAGTATTTT
NA	NA	TRBJ2-7	TRBV18	CASSPLPVSGSSYEQYF	TGTGCCAGCTCACCACTCCCGGTCAGCGGAAGCTCCTACGAGCAGTACTTC
TRBD1	NA	TRBJ2-7	TRBV15	CATSTLRDSIGNEQYF	TGTGCCACCAGCACTCTCCGGGACAGCATCGGGAACGAGCAGTACTTC
TRBD2	NA	TRBJ2-1	TRBV7-3	CASSLIPRRTWTGLADINEQFF	TGTGCCAGCAGCTTAATTCCCCGACGCACTTGGACGGGACTAGCGGATATCAATGAGCAGTTCTTC
TRBD2	NA	TRBJ2-7	TRBV11-2	CASSILADVTYEQYF	TGTGCCAGCAGCATACTAGCGGATGTTACCTACGAGCAGTACTTC
TRBD1	NA	TRBJ1-5	TRBV15	CATSRAGGGNQPQHF	TGTGCCACCAGCAGAGCAGGGGGCGGCAATCAGCCCCAGCATTTT
NA	NA	TRBJ2-2	TRBV5-1	CASSRGTSDTGELFF	TGCGCCAGCAGCCGCGGGACCTCTGACACCGGGGAGCTGTTTTTT
NA	NA	TRBJ1-1	TRBV28	CASSFGRSTEAFF	TGTGCCAGCAGTTTTGGCAGGAGCACTGAAGCTTTCTTT